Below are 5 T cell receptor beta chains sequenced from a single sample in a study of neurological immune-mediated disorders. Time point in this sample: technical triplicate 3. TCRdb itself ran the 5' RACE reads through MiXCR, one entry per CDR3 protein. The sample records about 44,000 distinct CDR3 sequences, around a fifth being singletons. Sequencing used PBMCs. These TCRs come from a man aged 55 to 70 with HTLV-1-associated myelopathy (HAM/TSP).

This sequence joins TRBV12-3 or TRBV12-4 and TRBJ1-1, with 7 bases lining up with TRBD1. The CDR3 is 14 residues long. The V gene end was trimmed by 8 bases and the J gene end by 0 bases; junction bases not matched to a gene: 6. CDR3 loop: CASEDRDMNTEAFF. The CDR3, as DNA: TGTGCCAGCGAAGACAGGGATATGAACACTGAAGCTTTCTTT.

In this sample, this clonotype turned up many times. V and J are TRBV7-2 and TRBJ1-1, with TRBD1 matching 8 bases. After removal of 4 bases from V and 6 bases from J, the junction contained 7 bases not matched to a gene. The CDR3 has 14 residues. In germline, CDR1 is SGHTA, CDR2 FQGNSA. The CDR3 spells CASSSSSGGSEAFF. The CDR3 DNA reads TGTGCCAGCAGCTCCAGTTCAGGGGGCTCTGAAGCTTTCTTT.

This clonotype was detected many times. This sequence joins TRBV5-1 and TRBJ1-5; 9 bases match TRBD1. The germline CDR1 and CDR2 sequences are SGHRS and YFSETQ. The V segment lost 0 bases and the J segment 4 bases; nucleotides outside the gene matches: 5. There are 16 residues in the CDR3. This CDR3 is CASSLAPGTGNQPQHF. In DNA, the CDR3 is TGCGCCAGCAGCTTGGCCCCTGGGACAGGGAATCAGCCCCAGCATTTT.

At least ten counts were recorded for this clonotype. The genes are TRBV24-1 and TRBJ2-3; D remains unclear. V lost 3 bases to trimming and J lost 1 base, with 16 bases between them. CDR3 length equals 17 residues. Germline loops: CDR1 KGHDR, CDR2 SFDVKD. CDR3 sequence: CATSDATATGGTDTQYF. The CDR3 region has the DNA TGTGCCACCAGTGATGCCACTGCGACTGGGGGCACAGATACGCAGTATTTT.

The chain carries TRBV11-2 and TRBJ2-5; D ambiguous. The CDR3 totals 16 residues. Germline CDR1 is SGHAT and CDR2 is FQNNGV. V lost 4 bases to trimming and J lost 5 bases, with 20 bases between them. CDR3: CASSSSRQERRETQYF. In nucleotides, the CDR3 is TGTGCCAGCAGCTCGTCTCGGCAGGAACGACGGGAGACCCAGTACTTC.